What follows are 10 T cell receptor beta chains derived from one specimen sequenced in a study of ipilimumab plus nivolumab after autologous stem cell transplantation. Libraries were prepared by immunoSEQ multiplex PCR; TCRdb keeps only in-frame clonotypes and omits some of them. Of fewer than 30,000 clones in the sample, around 84% were seen once. Sequencing was performed on PBMCs, taken in a trial of ipilimumab plus nivolumab as post-transplant consolidation. The receptor source for this set is a male donor with diffuse large B-cell lymphoma.

The gene calls are TRBV19 and TRBJ1-1; D is unclear. CDR1 is LNHDA and CDR2 is SQIVND in the germline V gene (reference sequence). This CDR3 has 16 amino acids. V was shortened by 5 bases and J by 0 bases, with 16 bases between the two germline ends. The CDR3 nucleotides read TGTGCCAGTAGTCCTCGGGGAGGGTTGATGAACACTGAAGCTTTCTTT. This gives the protein CASSPRGGLMNTEAFF.

This chain connects TRBV7-9 to TRBJ1-4, with D perhaps matching TRBD1 (6 bases). This CDR3 has 13 residues. Germline V CDR1 and CDR2: SEHNR, FQNEAQ (reference sequence). Trimming removed 5 bases from V and 8 bases from J, with 12 bases in between. The CDR3 bases are TGTGCCAGCAGCCCGAGGGGGGAGGAAAAACTGTTTTTT. Protein sequence: CASSPRGEEKLFF. Together with reference TRBV7-9 and TRBJ1-4, the CDR3 gives the full variable domain: DTGVSQNPRHKITKRGQNVTFRCDPISEHNRLYWYRQTLGQGPEFLTYFQNEAQLEKSRLLSDRFSAERPKGSFSTLEIQRTEQGDSAMYLCASSPRGEEKLFFGSGTQLSVL.

This chain links TRBV5-5 with TRBJ2-7; tentative D call: TRBD2 (5 bases). CDR3 length: 13 residues. Germline CDR1 and CDR2: SGHKS and YYEKEE (reference sequence). V was clipped by 2 bases and J by 5 bases, with 11 bases between them. For the CDR3, the DNA is TGTGCCAGCAGCTTTCTACCGGGGAACGAGCAGTACTTC. This encodes CASSFLPGNEQYF.

The chain carries TRBV18 and TRBJ2-6, with TRBD1 identical over 7 bases. CDR3 length: 16 residues. The trim removed 3 bases at V and 2 bases at J, leaving 4 bases unmatched. CDR1 is KGHSH, CDR2 LQKENI, per germline. The CDR3 is CASSPPTGPGANVLTF. The CDR3 region has the DNA TGTGCCAGCTCACCCCCGACAGGGCCTGGGGCCAACGTCCTGACTTTC.

The rearrangement links TRBV27 to TRBJ2-3, with D perhaps matching TRBD2 (5 bases). The CDR3 consists of 17 residues. Trimming removed 0 bases at V and 7 bases at J, with 20 bases between. The germline gives CDR1 MNHEY, CDR2 SMNVEV (reference sequence). As DNA, the CDR3 is TGTGCCAGCAGTTTATCTCTAGCCCCCACCTCACAGAATACGCAGTATTTT. This translates into CASSLSLAPTSQNTQYF.

The sample holds one count of this clone. The chain joins TRBV7-2 to TRBJ2-5; the match to TRBD2 covers 7 bases. The CDR3 runs to 16 residues. After removal of 0 bases from V and 2 bases from J, the junction contained 6 bases not matched to a gene. Germline V gives CDR1 SGHTA, CDR2 FQGNSA. The chain's CDR3 is CASSLASVGGQETQYF. In DNA form, the CDR3 reads TGTGCCAGCAGCTTAGCATCGGTGGGGGGGCAAGAGACCCAGTACTTC.

J is TRBJ2-7 and V is TRBV7-2; TRBD2 matches 13 bases. Trimming removed 5 bases from V and 2 bases from J; junction bases left unmatched: 9. CDR3 length equals 17 residues. Germline-derived CDR1 and CDR2 are SGHTA and FQGNSA. CDR3 sequence (DNA): TGTGCCAGCAGCCTTCGGACTAGCGGGGGTTTTGCCTACGAGCAGTACTTC. This gives the protein CASSLRTSGGFAYEQYF.

The rearrangement uses TRBV7-6 and TRBJ1-5; D is unclear. CDR1 and CDR2 (germline): SGHVS, FNYEAQ. V was pared by 5 bases and J by 5 bases, with 10 bases between. The CDR3 has 13 residues. The CDR3 is CASSPTEYQPQHF. CDR3 coding DNA: TGTGCCAGCAGCCCGACGGAGTATCAGCCCCAGCATTTT.

V and J are TRBV4-2 and TRBJ1-5; a weak D match, TRBD1 (5 bases). There are 15 residues in the CDR3. Trimming took off 0 bases at V and 7 bases at J, with 13 bases between the two ends. Germline assignment: CDR1 LGHNA and CDR2 YNFKEQ. CDR3 protein: CASSQDPAGKQPQHF. DNA for the CDR3: TGTGCCAGCAGCCAAGATCCGGCAGGGAAACAGCCCCAGCATTTT.

In this sample, this clone turned up a few times. The chain links TRBV18 to TRBJ2-3, with 9 bases aligning to TRBD2. Germline trimming cut 3 bases from V and 6 bases from J; bases unmatched to any gene: 4. This CDR3 region has 14 residues. Germline CDR1 and CDR2: KGHSH and LQKENI. CDR3 sequence reads: CASSPMRGGDTQYF. The DNA for the CDR3 is TGTGCCAGCTCACCTATGCGGGGGGGCGATACGCAGTATTTT. Drawing the rest from reference TRBV18 and TRBJ2-3, the complete variable domain is NAGVMQNPRHLVRRRGQEARLRCSPMKGHSHVYWYRQLPEEGLKFMVYLQKENIIDESGMPKERFSAEFPKEGPSILRIQQVVRGDSAAYFCASSPMRGGDTQYFGPGTRLTVL.